This T cell receptor beta chain originates from a study of blood T cell repertoires in COVID-19. Study details: Nucleic acid was either cDNA or gDNA, and it came from T cells, B-cell-depleted T cells, or PBMCs.

Germline values: CDR1 SGHNT, CDR2 YYREEE (reference sequence). The CDR3 extends over 14 amino acids. Trimming removed 4 bases from V and 1 base from J, with 11 bases in between. The data were produced by immunoSEQ multiplex PCR, yet TCRdb's version contains in-frame clones alone and is incomplete. The profile shows over 250,000 clones, around 87% of them singletons. The material sequenced was peripheral blood. V is TRBV5-4 and J is TRBJ2-5; D gene uncertain. The receptor was isolated from a woman aged 45-65 years with acute or convalescent COVID-19. CDR3 nucleotides: TGTGCCAGCAGCCACCTGGAGAGCCAAGAGACCCAGTACTTC. This encodes CASSHLESQETQYF.